This TCR beta chain was sequenced in a study of T-cell memory formation after mild COVID-19. This CDR3 region has 17 residues. Germline loops: CDR1 SGHTA, CDR2 FQGNSA. V gave up 5 bases and J gave up 0 bases, with 17 bases separating them. 5'RACE with constant-segment primers yielded barcoded, UMI-tagged TCR alpha and TCR beta cDNA libraries. TCRdb passed the 5' RACE reads through MiXCR, listing each CDR3 protein once. The data contain around 300,000 distinct CDR3 sequences, approximately 12% of them seen just once; the ten biggest clones take up over 20%. General observations from the study: Contracting CD4+ clones were located mainly in CM and EM, and CD8+ clones in EMRA.

This clonotype was picked up a small number of times. Its matching antigen is unknown. The chain combines TRBV7-2 with TRBJ1-5, with a tentative D call TRBD1 (5 bases). The sample was PBMCs or a T cell subset sorted from them (not recorded which). The sequence came from a man younger than 35 who had mild COVID-19 (a few samples of this study predate the infection). Cell type and time point are not known. The DNA of the CDR3 is TGTGCCAGCAGCCCTTGGTCGGGGGTGGGTAGCAATCAGCCCCAGCATTTT. It is translated as CASSPWSGVGSNQPQHF.